This T cell receptor beta chain was observed in a study of cytomegalovirus exposure and HLA in healthy donors. PCR employed 60 Vbeta and 13 Jbeta primers. TCRdb keeps only in-frame clones here, not all; method: immunoSEQ multiplex PCR. The table shows approximately 59,000 clones, with over 50% occurring only once. CDR1 SGHVS and CDR2 FQNEAQ come from the germline V gene. This CDR3 region has 15 residues. Unmatched junction bases numbered 6, after V lost 2 bases and J lost 7 bases. The J gene is TRBJ2-1, the V gene TRBV7-8; TRBD1 matches 9 bases. The sample was PBMCs. This clonotype originated in a man aged 25 to 40 in good health and CMV-seronegative. The CDR3: CASSLRGTGRNEQFF. In DNA form, the CDR3 reads TGTGCCAGCAGCTTAAGGGGGACAGGGCGGAATGAGCAGTTCTTC.